The source of this T cell receptor beta chain is a study of naive and memory T cell subsets. An equimolar mix of two oligonucleotides served as the beta constant-region primer for TRBC1 and TRBC2. The ligated cDNA underwent four PCR rounds using SP2 and nested alpha and beta constant-region primers. TCRdb reprocessed the UMI-ligation and nested PCR reads with MiXCR, giving one entry per CDR3 protein. The repertoire has tens of thousands of distinct CDR3 sequences, about 10% of them found once; the top ten carry 1.2%. This clonotype was counted at least ten times. Material: naive CD8+ T cells from blood. This sequence was found in a human donor in good health.

In DNA, the CDR3 is TGTGCCAGCAGTTCACAGGGAAGCGGGCAGCCCCAGCATTTT. This translates into CASSSQGSGQPQHF. V gene TRBV12-3 or TRBV12-4 combines with J gene TRBJ1-5; weak D call: TRBD1 (6 bases). The CDR3 sequence is 14 residues long. V lost 4 bases and J 7 bases, leaving 14 bases between the germline ends.